This TCR beta chain emerged from a study of control samples from healthy donors and cancer patients. This clone appeared a single time. Sequencing used immunoSEQ multiplex PCR; TCRdb keeps in-frame clones, though not all of them. Of over 150,000 clones in the sample, about 93% were seen once. The CDR3 sequence is 14 residues long. V dropped 2 bases and J dropped 0 bases, with 6 bases sitting between them. The germline CDR1 and CDR2 sequences are MDHEN and SYDVKM. The chain is built from TRBV28 and TRBJ2-3; D is ambiguous. What was sequenced was blood. The origin of this receptor is a man between 18 and 29 years old in good health. The CDR3 spells CASSLRQSTDTQYF. CDR3 DNA: TGTGCCAGCAGTTTAAGGCAAAGCACAGATACGCAGTATTTT.